The 21 T cell receptor beta chains below come from one sample, sequenced in a study of shared clonotypes between healthy human individuals. Some clones are missing from TCRdb's copy, which holds only in-frame ones; the method was immunoSEQ multiplex PCR. Of 2 million to 3 million clones listed, around nine tenths are singletons. Sequenced: naive CD4+ T cells sorted from blood. Subset meaning: CD45RA+ positively selected. These receptors were collected from a young man in good health.

V is TRBV5-4 and J is TRBJ1-3, with D hard to call. The CDR3 is 14 amino acids. V lost 3 bases, J lost 4 bases, and 11 bases lay in between. Germline-derived CDR1 and CDR2 are SGHNT and YYREEE (reference sequence). The CDR3 is CASSSDPAGNTIYF. CDR3 bases: TGTGCCAGCAGCTCCGACCCGGCGGGAAACACCATATATTTT.

This chain uses TRBV18 with TRBJ2-7; TRBD1 matches 11 bases. V gave up 1 base and J gave up 5 bases; unmatched junction bases: 1. Germline loops: CDR1 KGHSH, CDR2 LQKENI. The CDR3 is 14 residues long. The CDR3 bases are TGTGCCAGCTCACCACGGGACAGGGGGGACGAGCAGTACTTC. Translating it yields CASSPRDRGDEQYF. Full variable domain (missing parts from reference TRBV18 and TRBJ2-7): NAGVMQNPRHLVRRRGQEARLRCSPMKGHSHVYWYRQLPEEGLKFMVYLQKENIIDESGMPKERFSAEFPKEGPSILRIQQVVRGDSAAYFCASSPRDRGDEQYFGPGTRLTVT.

V is TRBV27 and J is TRBJ1-2; TRBD1 matches 7 bases. This CDR3 is built from 15 residues. V lost 4 bases, J lost 6 bases, and 11 bases stayed unmatched. Germline V lookup: CDR1 MNHEY, CDR2 SMNVEV (reference sequence). This chain's CDR3 is CASSSGTAPSDGYTF. The CDR3 DNA reads TGTGCCAGCAGTTCCGGGACAGCGCCTTCGGATGGCTACACCTTC.

V gene TRBV30 combines with J gene TRBJ1-6; D is undetermined. Germline assignment: CDR1 GTSNPN and CDR2 SVGIG (reference sequence). The length of the CDR3 is 15 residues. V dropped 2 bases and J dropped 10 bases, with 18 bases sitting between them. Here the CDR3 DNA reads TGTGCCTGGAGTCTACAAATCCCTTCGGTGTCACCCCTCCACTTT. As protein: CAWSLQIPSVSPLHF.

The V gene is TRBV6-1, the J gene TRBJ2-7; D may be TRBD2 (6 bases). Germline values: CDR1 MNHNS, CDR2 SASEGT. The CDR3 covers 15 residues. V was clipped by 1 base and J by 3 bases, with 13 bases between them. The CDR3 nucleotides read TGTGCCAGCAGTGAAGGTGCGGGGTCGATCTACGAGCAGTACTTC. Translated, it gives CASSEGAGSIYEQYF.

As regards this clone: Within the sample, other DNA sequences also encode this same CDR3. V gene TRBV18 combines with J gene TRBJ2-7; 8 bases fit TRBD2. Germline V gene lookup returns CDR1 KGHSH and CDR2 LQKENI. V shed 3 bases and J 4 bases; nucleotides not matched to a gene: 5. The CDR3 loop spans 14 amino acids. CDR3 DNA sequence: TGTGCCAGCTCACCGGGGACTAGTCGGTACGAGCAGTACTTC. This encodes CASSPGTSRYEQYF.

This chain joins TRBV7-8 and TRBJ2-3, with 9 positions matching TRBD2. The CDR3 is made up of 18 amino acids. The V gene's germline CDR1 is SGHVS and CDR2 FQNEAQ. With 5 bases clipped from V and 2 bases from J, the junction kept 14 bases outside the gene matches. CDR3 DNA: TGTGCCAGCAGCCCAAGACTGGTCGGGACTAGCTCCACAGATACGCAGTATTTT. Translating gives CASSPRLVGTSSTDTQYF.

The chain couples TRBV4-3 to TRBJ2-7; tentatively, D is TRBD1 (5 bases). The CDR3 consists of 13 residues. Germline-derived CDR1 and CDR2 are LGHNA and YSLEER. Trimming shortened V by 0 bases and J by 9 bases, and 12 bases separated the two germline ends. CDR3 region: CASSQDLDRGQYF. Here the CDR3 DNA reads TGCGCCAGCAGCCAAGATCTCGACAGAGGGCAGTACTTC.

The chain joins TRBV19 to TRBJ1-5; tentatively, D is TRBD1 (6 bases). CDR1 LNHDA and CDR2 SQIVND come from the germline V gene (reference sequence). The CDR3 has 16 residues. V shed 3 bases and J shed 3 bases, with 15 bases lying between them. CDR3 nucleotide sequence: TGTGCCAGTAGTATTGGGGGGGGACACAACAATCAGCCCCAGCATTTT. Its translation: CASSIGGGHNNQPQHF.

The V gene is TRBV2, the J gene TRBJ2-1, with 12 bases lining up with TRBD2. The ends lost 2 bases at V and 9 bases at J; junction bases unmatched: 5. Germline values: CDR1 SNHLY, CDR2 FYNNEI. The CDR3 runs 15 residues. CDR3: CASSERASGRGEQFF. Written as DNA, the CDR3 is TGTGCCAGCAGTGAAAGAGCTAGCGGGAGGGGTGAGCAGTTCTTC.

This clone was recorded once. The rearrangement joins TRBV7-2 to TRBJ2-7, with 8 bases lining up with TRBD2. The V segment lost 1 base and the J segment 2 bases; nucleotides outside the gene matches: 7. Germline CDR1 reads SGHTA; CDR2 reads FQGNSA. This CDR3 contains 16 residues. CDR3 sequence (DNA): TGTGCCAGCAGCTTAGGTAGCGGGGTACCTACCTACGAGCAGTACTTC. The encoded protein is CASSLGSGVPTYEQYF.

V and J are TRBV5-4 and TRBJ2-2; D not resolved. The CDR3 totals 14 residues. V was cut by 8 bases and J by 0 bases, with 11 bases left in between. Germline V gene sequence: CDR1 SGHNT, CDR2 YYREEE (reference sequence). The CDR3 reads CASTESANTGELFF. CDR3 sequence (DNA): TGTGCCAGTACTGAAAGTGCGAACACCGGGGAGCTGTTTTTT.

The chain couples TRBV5-1 to TRBJ1-3, with a weak D call TRBD1 (5 bases). Germline loops: CDR1 SGHRS, CDR2 YFSETQ. There are 14 residues in the CDR3. V was trimmed by 10 bases and J by 0 bases, leaving 14 bases between them. CDR3 in amino acids: CASTGGSSGNTIYF. CDR3 in DNA: TGCGCCTCCACGGGGGGTAGCTCTGGAAACACCATATATTTT.

The chain couples TRBV28 to TRBJ1-5; a possible D gene is TRBD1 (6 bases). The germline CDR1 and CDR2 sequences are MDHEN and SYDVKM. CDR3 size: 16 residues. Between the trimmed V and J ends, which lost 5 bases and 0 bases, there was a span of 14 bases. CDR3: CASSPGDTYSNQPQHF. In nucleotides, the CDR3 is TGTGCCAGCAGTCCCGGGGACACTTATAGCAATCAGCCCCAGCATTTT.

The chain has TRBV7-2 and TRBJ2-2; weak D call: TRBD2 (6 bases). The V end was cut by 5 bases, the J end by 1 base, with 11 bases between. CDR3 length: 15 amino acids. Germline CDR1 and CDR2: SGHTA and FQGNSA. CDR3 in DNA: TGTGCCAGCAGCCCGGGACTTTGGAACACCGGGGAGCTGTTTTTT. This translates into CASSPGLWNTGELFF.

In regard to this clone: Different DNA sequences within this sample yield the same CDR3. The chain is built from TRBV18 and TRBJ2-2; 8 nucleotides agree with TRBD1. Germline V lookup: CDR1 KGHSH, CDR2 LQKENI. The CDR3 totals 15 residues. J gave up 1 base and V 6 bases, and 4 bases lay outside the gene matches. The CDR3 spells CASSLGTGNTGELFF. The DNA of the CDR3 is TGTGCCAGCTCTCTCGGGACAGGGAACACCGGGGAGCTGTTTTTT.

This chain connects TRBV7-2 to TRBJ1-5; TRBD1 matches at 8 bases. Germline V lookup: CDR1 SGHTA, CDR2 FQGNSA. The CDR3 extends over 14 amino acids. With V trimmed by 8 bases and J by 7 bases, 10 bases remained unmatched. CDR3 nucleotide sequence: TGTGCCAGCGGCAAGACAGGGGCAAGGCAGCCCCAGCATTTT. Its protein product is CASGKTGARQPQHF.

This chain links TRBV5-5 with TRBJ2-5; TRBD2 matches at 10 bases. This CDR3 comprises 14 residues. CDR1 and CDR2 from the germline V gene are SGHKS and YYEKEE (reference sequence). J lost 5 bases, V lost 3 bases, and 4 bases had no gene match. CDR3 sequence: CASSSPGLAETQYF. In DNA form, the CDR3 reads TGTGCCAGCAGCTCACCGGGACTAGCGGAGACCCAGTACTTC.

This clone was counted only a few times. The genes are TRBV11-3 and TRBJ1-6; D possibly corresponds to TRBD1 (6 bases). Trimming stripped 3 bases from V and 13 bases from J, with 13 bases between. Germline CDR1 and CDR2: SGHNT and YENEEA. The CDR3 loop spans 13 amino acids. CDR3 loop: CASSLGTPDPLHF. DNA for the CDR3: TGTGCCAGCAGCTTGGGGACACCCGATCCCCTCCACTTT.

V is TRBV30 and J is TRBJ1-1, with D possibly TRBD1 on 5 matching bases. V shed 2 bases and J shed 4 bases, with 8 bases lying between them. The CDR3 loop spans 12 amino acids. Germline values: CDR1 GTSNPN, CDR2 SVGIG (reference sequence). CDR3 loop: CAWSQGATEAFF. DNA for the CDR3: TGTGCCTGGAGTCAAGGGGCCACTGAAGCTTTCTTT.

There are a few counts of this clone. Other DNA sequences in the sample encode the same CDR3. The rearrangement links TRBV4-3 to TRBJ1-6; D remains ambiguous. The V gene's germline CDR1 is LGHNA and CDR2 YSLEER. This CDR3 comprises 16 residues. Trimming took 1 base from V and 0 from J, leaving 7 bases between them. The CDR3 loop is CASSQAQSSYNSPLHF. In DNA form, the CDR3 reads TGCGCCAGCAGCCAAGCACAGAGCTCCTATAATTCACCCCTCCACTTT.